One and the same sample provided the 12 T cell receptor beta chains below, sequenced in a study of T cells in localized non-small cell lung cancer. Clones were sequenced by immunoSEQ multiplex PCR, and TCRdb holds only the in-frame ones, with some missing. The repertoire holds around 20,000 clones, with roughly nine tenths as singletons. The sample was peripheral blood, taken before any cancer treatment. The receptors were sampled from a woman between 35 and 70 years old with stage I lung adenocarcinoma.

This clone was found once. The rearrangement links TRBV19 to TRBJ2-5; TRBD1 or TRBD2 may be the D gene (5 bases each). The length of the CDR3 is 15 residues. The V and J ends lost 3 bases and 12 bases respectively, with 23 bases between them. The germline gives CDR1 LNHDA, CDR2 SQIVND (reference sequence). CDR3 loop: CASSIGPLGTGDEYF. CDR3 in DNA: TGTGCCAGTAGTATTGGCCCATTGGGAACTGGGGACGAGTACTTC.

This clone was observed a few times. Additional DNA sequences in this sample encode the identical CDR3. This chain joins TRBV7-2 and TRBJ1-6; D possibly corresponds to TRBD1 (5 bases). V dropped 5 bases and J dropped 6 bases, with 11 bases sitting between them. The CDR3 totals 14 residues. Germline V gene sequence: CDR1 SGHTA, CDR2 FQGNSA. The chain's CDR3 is CASSPRQPNSPLHF. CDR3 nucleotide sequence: TGTGCCAGCAGCCCCAGACAGCCTAATTCACCCCTCCACTTT.

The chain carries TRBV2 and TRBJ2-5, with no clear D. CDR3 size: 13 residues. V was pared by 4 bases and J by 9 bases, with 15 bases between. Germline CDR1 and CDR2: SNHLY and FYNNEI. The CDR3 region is CASSGEFEVSQYF. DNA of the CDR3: TGTGCCAGCAGTGGAGAATTCGAGGTGTCCCAGTACTTC.

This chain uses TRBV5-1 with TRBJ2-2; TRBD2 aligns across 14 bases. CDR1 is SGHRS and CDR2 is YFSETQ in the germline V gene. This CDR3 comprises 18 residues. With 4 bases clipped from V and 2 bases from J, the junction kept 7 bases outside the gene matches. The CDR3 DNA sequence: TGCGCCAGCAGCGTGGGACTAGCGGGGGCCAAAAACACCGGGGAGCTGTTTTTT. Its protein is CASSVGLAGAKNTGELFF.

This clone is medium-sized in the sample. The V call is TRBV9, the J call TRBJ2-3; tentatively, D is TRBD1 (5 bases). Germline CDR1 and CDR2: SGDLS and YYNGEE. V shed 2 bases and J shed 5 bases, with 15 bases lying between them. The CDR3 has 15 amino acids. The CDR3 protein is CASSVRVIWGDTQYF. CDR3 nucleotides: TGTGCCAGCAGCGTCAGGGTTATTTGGGGAGATACGCAGTATTTT.

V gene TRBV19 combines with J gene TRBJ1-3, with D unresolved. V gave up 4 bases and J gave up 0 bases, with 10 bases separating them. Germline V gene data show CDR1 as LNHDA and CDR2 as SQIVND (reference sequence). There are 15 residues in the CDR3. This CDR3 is CASSKLLRSGNTIYF. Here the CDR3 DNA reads TGTGCCAGTAGTAAGCTATTACGCTCTGGAAACACCATATATTTT.

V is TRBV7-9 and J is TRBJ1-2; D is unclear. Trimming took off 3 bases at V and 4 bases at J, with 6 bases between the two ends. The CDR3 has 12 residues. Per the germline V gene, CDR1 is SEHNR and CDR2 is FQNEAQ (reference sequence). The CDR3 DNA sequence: TGTGCCAGCAGCTTTACTCCCTATGGCTACACCTTC. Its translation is CASSFTPYGYTF.

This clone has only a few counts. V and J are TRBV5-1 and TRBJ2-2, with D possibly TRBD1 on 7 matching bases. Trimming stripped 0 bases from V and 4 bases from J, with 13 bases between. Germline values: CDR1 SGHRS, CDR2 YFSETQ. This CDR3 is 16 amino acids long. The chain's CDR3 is CASSLGQGLGTGELFF. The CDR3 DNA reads TGCGCCAGCAGCTTGGGACAGGGACTGGGCACCGGGGAGCTGTTTTTT. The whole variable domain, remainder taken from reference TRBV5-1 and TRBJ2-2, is KAGVTQTPRYLIKTRGQQVTLSCSPISGHRSVSWYQQTPGQGLQFLFEYFSETQRNKGNFPGRFSGRQFSNSRSEMNVSTLELGDSALYLCASSLGQGLGTGELFFGEGSRLTVL.

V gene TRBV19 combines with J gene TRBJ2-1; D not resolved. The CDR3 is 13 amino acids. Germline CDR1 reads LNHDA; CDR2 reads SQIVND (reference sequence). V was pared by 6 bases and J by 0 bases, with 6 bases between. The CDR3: CASRGPSYNEQFF. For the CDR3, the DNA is TGTGCCAGTAGAGGGCCCTCCTACAATGAGCAGTTCTTC.

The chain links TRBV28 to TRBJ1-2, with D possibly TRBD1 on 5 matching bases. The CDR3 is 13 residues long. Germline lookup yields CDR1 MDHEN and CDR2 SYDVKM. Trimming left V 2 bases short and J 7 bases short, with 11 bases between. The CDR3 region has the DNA TGTGCCAGCAGTTTACAGGGTTATGGTGGCTACACCTTC. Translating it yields CASSLQGYGGYTF.

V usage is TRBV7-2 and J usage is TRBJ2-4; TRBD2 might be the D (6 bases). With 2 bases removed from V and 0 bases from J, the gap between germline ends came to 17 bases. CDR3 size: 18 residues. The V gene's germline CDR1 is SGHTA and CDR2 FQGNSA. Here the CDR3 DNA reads TGTGCCAGCAGCTTATACCTTTTAGCGGACTTAGCCAAAAACATTCAGTACTTC. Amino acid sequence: CASSLYLLADLAKNIQYF.

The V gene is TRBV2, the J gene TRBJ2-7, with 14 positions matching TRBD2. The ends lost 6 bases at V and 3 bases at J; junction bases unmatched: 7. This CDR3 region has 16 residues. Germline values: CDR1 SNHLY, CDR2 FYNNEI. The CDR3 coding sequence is TGTGCCAGCAGCTCCCGGACTAGCGGGGGGAACTACGAGCAGTACTTC. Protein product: CASSSRTSGGNYEQYF.